Listed here are 21 T cell receptor beta chains from one sample, sequenced in a study of STAT3 mutations in large granular lymphocyte leukemia. The assay was immunoSEQ multiplex PCR, and TCRdb's table has in-frame clones only and misses some. The top ten clones hold 33% of a sample with 10,000 to 15,000 clones, over 85% of them seen once. Study-level results: In T-cell large granular lymphocyte leukemia, about half of patients showed multiple immunodominant subclonotypes.

The antigens for these receptors are not known. The source material was peripheral blood mononuclear cells. All receptors come from a man aged 35 to 55 with T-cell large granular lymphocyte leukemia. Some clones in this sample may be carry-over from other donors' samples.

This clone was counted once. In DNA, the CDR3 is TGTGCCAGTAGTCCGGGGACAGGGATTGGCGCAGATACGCAGTATTTT. As protein: CASSPGTGIGADTQYF. The rearrangement links TRBV19 to TRBJ2-3, with 9 bases aligning to TRBD1. This CDR3 has 16 amino acids. From germline, CDR1 is LNHDA and CDR2 SQIVND (reference sequence). With 5 bases clipped from V and 4 bases from J, the junction kept 10 bases outside the gene matches.

This clone was counted a single time. The genes are TRBV7-9 and TRBJ2-5, with TRBD2 matching 8 bases. Per the germline V gene, CDR1 is SEHNR and CDR2 is FQNEAQ (reference sequence). The V gene end was trimmed by 2 bases and the J gene end by 0 bases; junction bases not matched to a gene: 5. This CDR3 region has 16 residues. In DNA form, the CDR3 reads TGTGCCAGCAGCTTAAGAGCGGGAGCCTACCAAGAGACCCAGTACTTC. This gives the protein CASSLRAGAYQETQYF.

This chain joins TRBV19 and TRBJ1-2, with D hard to call. CDR3 size: 13 residues. V was trimmed by 6 bases and J by 4 bases, leaving 12 bases between them. Germline CDR1 is LNHDA and CDR2 is SQIVND (reference sequence). CDR3 nucleotide sequence: TGTGCCAGTAGCCCTGGGAGCCCCTATGGCTACACCTTC. Its translation is CASSPGSPYGYTF.

This chain uses TRBV5-4 with TRBJ1-4, with 8 positions matching TRBD1. The length of the CDR3 is 15 residues. J gave up 8 bases and V 0 bases, and 6 bases lay outside the gene matches. The V gene's germline CDR1 is SGHNT and CDR2 YYREEE (reference sequence). The CDR3 sequence: CASSLETGEWEKLFF. The CDR3, as DNA: TGTGCCAGCAGCTTGGAGACAGGGGAGTGGGAAAAACTGTTTTTT.

The chain joins TRBV19 to TRBJ1-1; 7 nucleotides match TRBD1. CDR3 length equals 17 residues. Germline V gives CDR1 LNHDA, CDR2 SQIVND (reference sequence). The V gene end was trimmed by 7 bases and the J gene end by 1 base; junction bases not matched to a gene: 15. The CDR3, as DNA: TGTGCCAGTATAGGGTCGGGACAGCCTGGTTCGAACACTGAAGCTTTCTTT. As protein: CASIGSGQPGSNTEAFF.

The V gene is TRBV5-4, the J gene TRBJ1-1; D gene unclear. The germline V gene has CDR1 SGHNT and CDR2 YYREEE (reference sequence). Trimming removed 5 bases from V and 1 base from J, with 6 bases in between. The CDR3 is made up of 12 amino acids. DNA for the CDR3: TGTGCCAGCAGTGTTGGGAACACTGAAGCTTTCTTT. Its translation: CASSVGNTEAFF. Supplemented by reference TRBV5-4 and TRBJ1-1, the full variable domain reads ETGVTQSPTHLIKTRGQQVTLRCSSQSGHNTVSWYQQALGQGPQFIFQYYREEENGRGNFPPRFSGLQFPNYSSELNVNALELDDSALYLCASSVGNTEAFFGQGTRLTVV.

The rearrangement links TRBV7-9 to TRBJ2-1; no clear D gene. The CDR3 has 13 residues. Trimming cost V 1 base and J 8 bases, with 9 bases left between them. In germline, CDR1 is SEHNR, CDR2 FQNEAQ (reference sequence). In DNA form, the CDR3 reads TGTGCCAGCAGCTTAGGTACCGGTTATGAGCAGTTCTTC. Amino acid sequence: CASSLGTGYEQFF.

The V call is TRBV5-1, the J call TRBJ1-5; unclear D gene. The germline V gene encodes CDR1 SGHRS and CDR2 YFSETQ. With 4 bases removed from V and 0 bases from J, the gap between germline ends came to 17 bases. This CDR3 region has 17 residues. This chain's CDR3 is CASSLGGDVYSNQPQHF. CDR3 coding DNA: TGCGCCAGCAGCCTAGGTGGCGATGTTTATAGCAATCAGCCCCAGCATTTT. Drawing the rest from reference TRBV5-1 and TRBJ1-5, the complete variable domain is KAGVTQTPRYLIKTRGQQVTLSCSPISGHRSVSWYQQTPGQGLQFLFEYFSETQRNKGNFPGRFSGRQFSNSRSEMNVSTLELGDSALYLCASSLGGDVYSNQPQHFGDGTRLSIL.

This sequence joins TRBV27 and TRBJ1-5; 10 nucleotides align to TRBD1. Trimming at V came to 5 bases and at J to 6 bases, leaving 4 bases not matched to a gene. The CDR3 loop spans 14 amino acids. In germline, CDR1 is MNHEY, CDR2 SMNVEV (reference sequence). The CDR3 sequence is CASSPRDRGQPQHF. CDR3 in DNA: TGTGCCAGCAGTCCACGGGACAGGGGTCAGCCCCAGCATTTT.

This chain connects TRBV5-6 to TRBJ1-1; D remains ambiguous. The V end was cut by 3 bases, the J end by 5 bases, with 11 bases between. Germline V gene data show CDR1 as SGHDT and CDR2 as YYEEEE. The CDR3 loop spans 13 amino acids. The DNA of the CDR3 is TGTGCCAGCAGCTCAGTTTTAGGGACTGAAGCTTTCTTT. Amino acids: CASSSVLGTEAFF. Looking up the rest from reference TRBV5-6 and TRBJ1-1 gives the full variable domain: DAGVTQSPTHLIKTRGQQVTLRCSPKSGHDTVSWYQQALGQGPQFIFQYYEEEERQRGNFPDRFSGHQFPNYSSELNVNALLLGDSALYLCASSSVLGTEAFFGQGTRLTVV.

This rearrangement joins TRBV30 to TRBJ1-5; 8 positions match TRBD1. With 5 bases clipped from V and 4 bases from J, the junction kept 16 bases outside the gene matches. The CDR3 runs 17 residues. Germline CDR1 is GTSNPN and CDR2 is SVGIG (reference sequence). The CDR3 is CAWRWTGLATWNQPQHF. CDR3 bases: TGTGCCTGGCGCTGGACAGGGTTAGCCACGTGGAATCAGCCCCAGCATTTT.

The chain joins TRBV6-1 to TRBJ1-5, with D possibly matching TRBD1 (6 bases). V was pared by 7 bases and J by 2 bases, with 12 bases between. This CDR3 comprises 14 residues. Germline CDR1 reads MNHNS; CDR2 reads SASEGT. This CDR3 reads CASIGGIGNQPQHF. CDR3 DNA: TGTGCCAGCATAGGGGGTATCGGCAATCAGCCCCAGCATTTT.

V usage is TRBV4-3 and J usage is TRBJ1-1; possible D gene TRBD1, 5 bases. CDR3 length: 18 residues. Germline V gene lookup returns CDR1 LGHNA and CDR2 YSLEER. Trimming cost V 0 bases and J 3 bases, with 20 bases left between them. CDR3 protein: CASSQEARAVLRDTEAFF. The CDR3 region has the DNA TGCGCCAGCAGCCAAGAGGCCAGGGCAGTACTAAGGGACACTGAAGCTTTCTTT.

This sequence joins TRBV29-1 and TRBJ1-2, with D possibly matching TRBD1 (5 bases). Germline CDR1 is SQVTM and CDR2 is ANQGSEA. There are 12 residues in the CDR3. Trimming stripped 7 bases from V and 2 bases from J, with 11 bases between. CDR3: CSGGGLNYGYTF. The CDR3 DNA sequence: TGCAGCGGGGGGGGACTGAACTATGGCTACACCTTC.

This chain links TRBV11-2 with TRBJ2-7; a possible D gene is TRBD1 (5 bases). The CDR3 runs to 15 residues. Germline loops: CDR1 SGHAT, CDR2 FQNNGV. V lost 5 bases and J lost 3, with 17 bases in between. The CDR3 protein is CASSPSRAQGYEQYF. CDR3 nucleotides: TGTGCCAGCAGCCCGAGCCGGGCCCAGGGCTACGAGCAGTACTTC.

This clone was counted once. This sequence joins TRBV18 and TRBJ1-1; the D gene is possibly TRBD1 (6 bases). Trimming took off 2 bases at V and 6 bases at J, with 13 bases between the two ends. This CDR3 comprises 14 residues. Germline CDR1 is KGHSH and CDR2 is LQKENI. This chain's CDR3 is CASSPGQGSPEAFF. The CDR3 DNA sequence: TGTGCCAGCTCACCAGGGCAGGGGTCCCCTGAAGCTTTCTTT.

The chain joins TRBV15 to TRBJ2-7; D call uncertain. Trimming took off 0 bases at V and 5 bases at J, with 8 bases between the two ends. This CDR3 spans 13 amino acids. CDR1 LNHNV and CDR2 YYDKDF come from the germline V gene (reference sequence). The CDR3 sequence: CATSRDPGNEQYF. The CDR3 nucleotides read TGTGCCACCAGCAGAGATCCTGGAAACGAGCAGTACTTC.

The rearrangement uses TRBV7-2 and TRBJ2-2; D is perhaps TRBD2 (5 bases). Between the trimmed V and J ends, which lost 2 bases and 1 base, there was a span of 11 bases. Per the germline V gene, CDR1 is SGHTA and CDR2 is FQGNSA. The CDR3 contains 16 residues. As DNA, the CDR3 is TGTGCCAGCAGCTTAATGGAGGTCTTGAACACCGGGGAGCTGTTTTTT. This translates into CASSLMEVLNTGELFF.

The CDR3 loop reads CASSLSLTSGANVLTF. The CDR3 coding sequence is TGTGCCAGCAGCTTGTCACTTACTAGTGGGGCCAACGTCCTGACTTTC. V and J are TRBV5-4 and TRBJ2-6; possibly TRBD2 for D (5 bases). The CDR3 consists of 16 residues. The ends were cut back, 1 base at V and 3 bases at J, with 11 bases in the middle. Germline CDR1 SGHNT, CDR2 YYREEE (reference sequence).

This chain links TRBV7-9 with TRBJ2-7, with 7 bases identical to TRBD2. The length of the CDR3 is 14 residues. Trimming took 2 bases from V and 2 from J; bases not matched to a gene: 3. Germline V gene data show CDR1 as SEHNR and CDR2 as FQNEAQ (reference sequence). The CDR3 DNA is TGTGCCAGCAGCTTATATGGGACTACCTACGAGCAGTACTTC. It yields the protein CASSLYGTTYEQYF.

J is TRBJ2-7 and V is TRBV6-5; weak D call: TRBD1 (6 bases). This CDR3 spans 15 amino acids. From germline, CDR1 is MNHEY and CDR2 SVGAGI. Trimming cost V 5 bases and J 3 bases, with 17 bases left between them. The CDR3: CASSTPPDRGYEQYF. Here the CDR3 DNA reads TGTGCCAGCAGTACCCCGCCGGACAGAGGCTACGAGCAGTACTTC.